The entry below describes one T cell receptor beta chain. The data are from a study of blood T cell repertoires in COVID-19. The CDR3 loop spans 15 amino acids. Trimming left V 0 bases short and J 10 bases short, with 16 bases between. Germline CDR1 is LGHDT and CDR2 is YNNKEL (reference sequence). TCRdb's table, derived via immunoSEQ multiplex PCR, lists solely in-frame clones and lacks some. The data contain hundreds of thousands of clones, over 80% of them singletons. The TCR originated in a woman aged 45-65 years with COVID-19, enrolled during active disease. The rearrangement links TRBV3-1 (or the pseudogene TRBV3-2) to TRBJ2-1, with TRBD2 as a possible D gene (6 bases). Sequencing was carried out using peripheral blood. The CDR3 region has the DNA TGTGCCAGCAGCCAAGATTGGAACGGGAGAGAAGAGCAGTTCTTC. As protein: CASSQDWNGREEQFF.